A selection of T cell receptor beta chains follows, all from one sample in a study of molecular identifiers for immune sequencing clone quantification. In TCRdb, the PCR reads were re-called with MiXCR into one record per CDR3 protein. The repertoire includes around 480,000 distinct CDR3 sequences, roughly 25% of them detected once, and 0.76% sits in the top ten. The sequencing sample was made of naive CD8+ T cells from blood, with Jurkat cell RNA spiked in. The receptor source for this set is a human donor in good health. Some libraries in this study had Jurkat cell RNA spiked in. Each CDR3 is given with its conserved first and last residue. A D gene is named only where the DNA matches it firmly. Clone size is not always given. Where it is, it says once, few, many or a class for expanded clones.

>-|TRBJ2-7|TRBV2|many
CASQGSHEQYF
TGTGCCAGCCAGGGTAGCCACGAGCAGTACTTC
>-|TRBJ2-2|TRBV19|-
CASRESASNTGELCF
TGTGCCAGTAGGGAATCAGCTTCGAACACCGGGGAGCTGTGTTTT
>TRBD1|TRBJ2-7|TRBV7-9|few
CASSWTGSSYEQYF
TGTGCCAGCAGCTGGACAGGGTCTTCCTACGAGCAGTACTTC
>-|TRBJ1-5|TRBV6-1|few
CASRRGAGSSLPQHF
TGTGCCAGCAGGAGGGGGGCAGGGTCTAGTCTACCCCAGCATTTT
>TRBD2|TRBJ2-2|TRBV12-3/TRBV12-4|-
CASSLGLAELTGELFF
TGTGCCAGCAGTTTAGGACTAGCGGAACTCACCGGGGAGCTGTTTTTT
>TRBD2|TRBJ2-3|TRBV7-9|many
CASSLTSADTQYF
TGTGCCAGCAGCCTCACTAGCGCAGATACGCAGTATTTT
>TRBD1|TRBJ1-1|TRBV5-6|many
CASKNPGQANTEAFF
TGTGCCAGCAAAAACCCGGGACAGGCGAACACTGAAGCTTTCTTT
>-|TRBJ2-1|TRBV5-8|few
CASSAGLNYNEQFF
TGTGCCAGCAGCGCGGGCCTCAACTACAATGAGCAGTTCTTC
>-|TRBJ2-1|TRBV20-1|-
CSARNVWGEQFF
TGCAGTGCTAGAAATGTATGGGGTGAGCAGTTCTTC
>-|TRBJ2-7|TRBV1|-
CTSSQGRRGTYEQYF
TGCACCAGCAGCCAAGGACGGAGGGGAACCTACGAGCAGTACTTC
>-|TRBJ2-7|TRBV27|-
CASSQTPTYERYF
TGTGCCAGCAGTCAAACACCGACCTACGAGCGGTACTTC
>-|TRBJ2-7|TRBV4-1|-
CASSQGETYEQYF
TGCGCCAGCAGCCAAGGGGAGACCTACGAGCAGTACTTC
>TRBD1|TRBJ2-7|TRBV2|-
CASRGRGRVIYEQYF
TGTGCCAGCCGCGGTAGGGGGCGCGTTATCTACGAGCAGTACTTC
>TRBD1|TRBJ2-2|TRBV27|-
CASSLYPGQTNTGELFF
TGTGCCAGCAGTTTATATCCGGGACAGACGAACACCGGGGAGCTGTTTTTT
>TRBD1|TRBJ2-2|TRBV7-6|many
CASSPSRDRGKTGELFF
TGTGCCAGCAGCCCCAGCAGGGACAGGGGGAAGACCGGGGAGCTGTTTTTT
>TRBD1|TRBJ1-3|TRBV5-5|-
CASSPETGVSSGNTIYF
TGTGCCAGCAGCCCCGAGACAGGGGTAAGCTCTGGAAACACCATATATTTT
>-|TRBJ2-7|TRBV12-3/TRBV12-4|many
CASRPTESYEQYF
TGTGCCAGCAGGCCGACAGAGTCCTACGAGCAGTACTTC
>TRBD2|TRBJ2-1|TRBV6-4|few
CASSDSGLAAYNEQFF
TGTGCCAGCAGTGATTCGGGACTAGCGGCCTACAATGAGCAGTTCTTC
>-|TRBJ1-2|TRBV7-9|many
CASSLFPDVRYGYTF
TGTGCCAGCAGCTTATTCCCAGACGTCCGCTATGGCTACACCTTC
>-|TRBJ2-7|TRBV4-3|many
CASSQDSNPRSYEQYF
TGCGCCAGCAGCCAAGATAGCAACCCCCGGTCCTACGAGCAGTACTTC
>TRBD1|TRBJ2-7|TRBV6-6|few
CASSYSTGRYEQYF
TGTGCCAGCAGTTACTCGACAGGGCGGTACGAGCAGTACTTC
>TRBD2|TRBJ2-3|TRBV15|-
CATSRGGLAAVISTDTQYF
TGTGCCACCAGCAGAGGGGGACTAGCGGCTGTCATTAGCACAGATACGCAGTATTTT
>-|TRBJ1-1|TRBV5-8|-
CASSLVWPEAFF
TGTGCCAGCAGCTTGGTTTGGCCTGAAGCTTTCTTT
>-|TRBJ1-5|TRBV27|-
CASSLVASLGNQPQHF
TGTGCCAGCAGTTTAGTGGCATCCCTCGGGAATCAGCCCCAGCATTTT
>-|TRBJ2-7|TRBV6-5|-
CASRPGRSYEQYF
TGTGCCAGCAGGCCGGGACGGAGCTACGAGCAGTACTTC
>TRBD1|TRBJ1-1|TRBV28|-
CASSEPGQGVMNTEAFF
TGTGCCAGCAGTGAGCCGGGACAGGGTGTAATGAACACTGAAGCTTTCTTT
>-|TRBJ2-7|TRBV28|few
CASSFRVRYEQYF
TGTGCCAGCAGTTTCAGAGTCCGTTACGAGCAGTACTTC
>-|TRBJ1-2|TRBV12-3/TRBV12-4|many
CASSLGGIGYTF
TGTGCCAGCAGTTTAGGTGGCATTGGCTACACCTTC
>-|TRBJ1-3|TRBV3-1|-
CASSQDQGSGNTIYF
TGTGCCAGCAGCCAAGATCAGGGCTCTGGAAACACCATATATTTT
>-|TRBJ1-1|TRBV5-5|many
CASSLEGSAEAFF
TGTGCCAGCAGCTTGGAGGGGAGTGCTGAAGCTTTCTTT
>-|TRBJ1-3|TRBV7-9|-
CASSPWDYEENTIYF
TGTGCCAGCAGCCCATGGGACTACGAGGAAAACACCATATATTTT
>-|TRBJ2-7|TRBV28|many
CASSNPGAEQYF
TGTGCCAGCAGTAACCCGGGGGCCGAGCAGTACTTC
>-|TRBJ1-6|TRBV6-5|-
CASSHGQGSYPSSYNSPLHF
TGTGCCAGCAGTCACGGGCAGGGCTCTTACCCTAGCTCCTATAATTCACCCCTCCACTTT
>TRBD2|TRBJ2-7|TRBV6-2/TRBV6-3|-
CASSTPRTSGSSYEQYF
TGTGCCAGCAGTACCCCGAGGACTAGCGGGAGCTCCTACGAGCAGTACTTC
>-|TRBJ1-5|TRBV6-2/TRBV6-3|many
CASSNSGGQPQHF
TGTGCCAGCAGTAACTCGGGGGGTCAGCCCCAGCATTTT
>-|TRBJ1-4|TRBV2|-
CASSPGGGRGEKLFF
TGTGCCAGCAGCCCCGGAGGGGGGCGCGGGGAAAAACTGTTTTTT
>-|TRBJ2-7|TRBV27|few
CASKSKAVYEQYF
TGTGCCAGCAAATCAAAGGCCGTCTACGAGCAGTACTTC
>-|TRBJ1-1|TRBV30|once
CAWPQGAGTEAFF
TGTGCCTGGCCACAGGGTGCGGGCACTGAAGCTTTCTTT
>-|TRBJ2-3|TRBV7-2|few
CASSTRDSNPADTQYF
TGTGCCAGCAGCACCCGGGACTCGAACCCCGCAGATACGCAGTATTTT
>TRBD1|TRBJ2-5|TRBV7-9|many
CASSTGEETQYF
TGTGCCAGCAGCACAGGGGAAGAGACCCAGTACTTC
>-|TRBJ2-2|TRBV11-2|once
CANSFHTGELFF
TGTGCCAACAGCTTCCACACCGGGGAGCTGTTTTTT
>TRBD1|TRBJ1-3|TRBV7-9|few
CASSFIIRDSPGNTIYF
TGTGCCAGCAGCTTTATCATCCGGGACAGCCCTGGAAACACCATATATTTT
>-|TRBJ1-2|TRBV12-3/TRBV12-4|-
CAVYPGGSDGYTF
TGTGCCGTTTATCCCGGGGGTAGCGATGGCTACACCTTC
>-|TRBJ1-5|TRBV6-2/TRBV6-3|many
CASRETEYQPQHF
TGTGCCAGCAGGGAGACAGAATATCAGCCCCAGCATTTT
>TRBD2|TRBJ2-7|TRBV6-5|few
CASSRTLAGDAGEQYF
TGTGCCAGCAGCCGTACACTAGCGGGAGACGCGGGCGAGCAGTACTTC